This T cell receptor (beta chain) was retrieved from a study of blood T cells in healthy people across ages. A second PCR, run for roughly 7 to 11 cycles, used a sample-barcoded 5' primer plus a J-beta primer mix. A minimum of 3 million CDR3-containing paired-end reads was obtained for each sample. TCRdb redid the calling of the 5' RACE reads with MiXCR, one entry per CDR3 protein. Of 710,000 or so distinct CDR3 sequences in the sample, approximately 22% were seen once. This clonotype was counted only a few times. Trimming left V 5 bases short and J 8 bases short, with 9 bases between. Looked up from germline, CDR1 is SGHVS and CDR2 is FNYEAQ. The CDR3 is 12 amino acids.

The sample consisted of blood. The sequence came from a man aged 70-80 years in good health. J is TRBJ1-4 and V is TRBV7-6; D gene unclear. CDR3 DNA: TGTGCCAGCAGCCAAACTCCGGAAAAACTGTTTTTT. Translated, it gives CASSQTPEKLFF.